The T cell receptor (beta chain) under discussion was sequenced for a study of T cell changes during pregnancy in multiple sclerosis. Clones were sequenced by immunoSEQ multiplex PCR, and TCRdb holds only the in-frame ones, with some missing. The sample records about 35,000 clones, around 92% being singletons. This CDR3 is 15 amino acids long. Germline V gene sequence: CDR1 SGHNT, CDR2 YYREEE (reference sequence). V was clipped by 1 base and J by 2 bases; unmatched bases: 4. Source: CD4+ T cells from peripheral blood mononuclear cells, taken in the third trimester of pregnancy. The rearrangement links TRBV5-4 to TRBJ2-5; 8 bases map to TRBD2. This receptor was obtained from a female donor in good health, enrolled as a control in a pregnancy study. CDR3 in amino acids: CASSLTPGGQETQYF. DNA for the CDR3: TGTGCCAGCAGCTTGACCCCGGGGGGGCAAGAGACCCAGTACTTC.